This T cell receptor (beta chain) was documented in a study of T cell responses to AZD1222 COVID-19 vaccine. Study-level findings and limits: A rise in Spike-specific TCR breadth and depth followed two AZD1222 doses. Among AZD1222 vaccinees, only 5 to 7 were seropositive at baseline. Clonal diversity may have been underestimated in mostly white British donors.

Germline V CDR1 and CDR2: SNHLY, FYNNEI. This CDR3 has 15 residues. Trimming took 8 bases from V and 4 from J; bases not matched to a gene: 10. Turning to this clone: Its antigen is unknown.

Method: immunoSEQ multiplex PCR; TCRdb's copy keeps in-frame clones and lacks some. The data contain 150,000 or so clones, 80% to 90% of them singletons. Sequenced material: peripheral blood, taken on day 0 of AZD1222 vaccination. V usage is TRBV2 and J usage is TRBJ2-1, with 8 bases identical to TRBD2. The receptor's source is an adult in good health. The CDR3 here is CASSKRETSYNEQFF. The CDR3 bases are TGTGCCAGCTCGAAGCGGGAGACATCTTACAATGAGCAGTTCTTC.